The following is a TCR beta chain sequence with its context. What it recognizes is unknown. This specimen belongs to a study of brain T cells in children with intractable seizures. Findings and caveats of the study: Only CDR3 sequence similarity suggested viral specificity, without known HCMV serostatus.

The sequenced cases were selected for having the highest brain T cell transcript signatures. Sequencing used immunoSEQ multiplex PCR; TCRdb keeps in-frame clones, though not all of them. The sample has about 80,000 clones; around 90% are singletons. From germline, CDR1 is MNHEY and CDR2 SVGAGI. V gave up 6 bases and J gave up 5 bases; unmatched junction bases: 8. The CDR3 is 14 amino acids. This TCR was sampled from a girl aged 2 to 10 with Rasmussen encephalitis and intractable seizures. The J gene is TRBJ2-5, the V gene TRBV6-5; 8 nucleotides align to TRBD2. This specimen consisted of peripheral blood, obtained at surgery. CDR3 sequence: CASRERGSGETQYF. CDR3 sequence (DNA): TGTGCCAGCAGGGAGCGGGGGAGTGGGGAGACCCAGTACTTC.